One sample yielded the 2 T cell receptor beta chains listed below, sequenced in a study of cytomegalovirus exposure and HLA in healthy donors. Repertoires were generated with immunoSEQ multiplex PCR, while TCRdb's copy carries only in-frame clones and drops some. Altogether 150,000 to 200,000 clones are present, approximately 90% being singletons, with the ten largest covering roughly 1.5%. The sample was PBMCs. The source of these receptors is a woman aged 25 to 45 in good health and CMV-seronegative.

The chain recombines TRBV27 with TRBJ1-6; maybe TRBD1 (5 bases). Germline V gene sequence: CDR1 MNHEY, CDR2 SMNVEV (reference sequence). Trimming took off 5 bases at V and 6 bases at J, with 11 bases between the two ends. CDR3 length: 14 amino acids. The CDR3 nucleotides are TGTGCCAGCAGTCTGACAGTCCGTAATTCACCCCTCCACTTT. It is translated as CASSLTVRNSPLHF.

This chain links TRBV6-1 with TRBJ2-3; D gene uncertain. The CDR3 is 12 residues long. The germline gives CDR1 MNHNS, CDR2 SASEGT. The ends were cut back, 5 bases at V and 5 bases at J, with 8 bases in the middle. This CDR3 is CASSSQRDTQYF. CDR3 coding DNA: TGTGCCAGCAGTTCACAGAGAGATACGCAGTATTTT.